What follows is one TCR beta chain and its context. Its antigen is unidentified. TCRdb's table, derived via immunoSEQ multiplex PCR, lists solely in-frame clones and lacks some. This table holds about 29,000 clones, roughly 86% found once. This record comes from a study of early stage breast cancer tumors. For the study at large: ER+/PR+/HER2- status applied to twelve of 16 invasive breast tumors. Study-level points and caveats: Commonly generated sequences made up most enriched TCRB sequences shared between patients.

The TCR originated in a person between 50 and 60 years old with breast cancer. Material: blood.

In nucleotides, the CDR3 is TGTGCCAGCAGCTCCGACTCACTAAATGTTGGTGAAGCTTTCTTT. It specifies CASSSDSLNVGEAFF. This chain joins TRBV11-2 and TRBJ1-1; no clear D gene. V lost 4 bases, J lost 7 bases, and 19 bases lay in between. The CDR3 totals 15 residues. From germline, CDR1 is SGHAT and CDR2 FQNNGV.